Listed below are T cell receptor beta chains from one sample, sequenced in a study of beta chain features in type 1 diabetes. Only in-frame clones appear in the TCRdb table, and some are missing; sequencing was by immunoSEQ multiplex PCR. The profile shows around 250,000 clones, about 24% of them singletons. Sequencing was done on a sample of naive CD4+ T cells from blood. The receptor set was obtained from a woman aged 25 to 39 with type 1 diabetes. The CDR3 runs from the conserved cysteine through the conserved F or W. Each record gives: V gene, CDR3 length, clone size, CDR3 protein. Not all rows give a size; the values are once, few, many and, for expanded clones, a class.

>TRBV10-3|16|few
CAISERFVDRGHEQYF
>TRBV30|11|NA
CAWGYRGEQFF
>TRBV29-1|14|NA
CSVEGFLGAYEQFF
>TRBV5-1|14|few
CASSLSGGSTEAFF
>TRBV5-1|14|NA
CASSLDRGEEKLFF
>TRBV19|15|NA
CASSIWGQGGQPQHF
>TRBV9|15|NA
CASSVEAGDSYEQYF
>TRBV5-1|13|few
CASSLAGLETQYF
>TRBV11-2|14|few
CASSNRVHTGELFF
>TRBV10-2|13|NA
CASSDPTRYEQYF
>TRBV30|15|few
CAWSEASGRSDTQYF